The 32 T cell receptor beta chains below all came from one sample that was sequenced in a study of shared clonotypes between healthy human individuals. Sequencing was performed with immunoSEQ multiplex PCR; in TCRdb, only in-frame clones are kept and a portion is missing. This table has some 2,100,000 clones, almost 96% appearing once. The material sequenced was naive CD4+ T cells sorted from blood. The subset: CD45RA+ positively selected. All receptors come from a man aged 18 to 30 in good health.

The genes are TRBV4-1 and TRBJ1-2, with TRBD1 matching 7 bases. The CDR3 has 15 amino acids. With 6 bases clipped from V and 6 bases from J, the junction kept 13 bases outside the gene matches. In germline, CDR1 is MGHRA, CDR2 YSYEKL. CDR3: CASREMTGTRDGYTF. Here the CDR3 DNA reads TGCGCCAGCAGAGAAATGACAGGGACCCGTGATGGCTACACCTTC.

The rearrangement links TRBV27 to TRBJ2-7, with 9 bases fitting TRBD2. V trimming: 6 bases; J trimming: 2 bases; junction bases outside the gene matches: 5. The CDR3 has 14 amino acids. Germline V gives CDR1 MNHEY, CDR2 SMNVEV (reference sequence). The CDR3 DNA reads TGTGCCAGCAGGAGACTAGCGGCGGCCTACGAGCAGTACTTC. Protein sequence: CASRRLAAAYEQYF.

Concerning this clone: In the same sample, other DNA sequences code for this CDR3. This chain links TRBV5-1 with TRBJ1-4; D remains unclear. The CDR3 loop spans 13 amino acids. Trimming took off 0 bases at V and 8 bases at J, with 8 bases between the two ends. The germline V gene encodes CDR1 SGHRS and CDR2 YFSETQ. CDR3 sequence reads: CASSLVGSEKLFF. CDR3 DNA: TGCGCCAGCAGCTTGGTTGGCAGCGAAAAACTGTTTTTT. Full variable domain (missing parts from reference TRBV5-1 and TRBJ1-4): KAGVTQTPRYLIKTRGQQVTLSCSPISGHRSVSWYQQTPGQGLQFLFEYFSETQRNKGNFPGRFSGRQFSNSRSEMNVSTLELGDSALYLCASSLVGSEKLFFGSGTQLSVL.

This clone was seen once. V is TRBV15 and J is TRBJ1-1; 7 nucleotides match TRBD1. CDR3 length: 14 amino acids. After removal of 5 bases from V and 2 bases from J, the junction contained 5 bases not matched to a gene. In germline, CDR1 is LNHNV, CDR2 YYDKDF (reference sequence). CDR3 coding DNA: TGTGCCACCAGCGGATGGGACAGCAACACTGAAGCTTTCTTT. Translated: CATSGWDSNTEAFF.

As regards this clone: Additional DNA sequences in this sample encode the identical CDR3. The chain recombines TRBV30 with TRBJ2-1; D may be TRBD2 (6 bases). Trimming left V 0 bases short and J 8 bases short, with 8 bases between. The CDR3 runs 12 residues. CDR1 and CDR2 from the germline V gene are GTSNPN and SVGIG (reference sequence). CDR3 amino acids: CAWSVLADEQFF. The CDR3 DNA is TGTGCCTGGAGTGTACTAGCCGATGAGCAGTTCTTC.

The CDR3 DNA reads TGTGCCTGGAGTAACCAACCGACAGGGGAGCAGTACTTC. Protein product: CAWSNQPTGEQYF. The rearrangement links TRBV30 to TRBJ2-7; 7 nucleotides align to TRBD1. The CDR3 extends over 13 amino acids. Germline CDR1 is GTSNPN and CDR2 is SVGIG (reference sequence). The junction had 8 bases not matched to a gene; V was cut back by 2 bases and J by 7 bases. Drawing the rest from reference TRBV30 and TRBJ2-7, the complete variable domain is SQTIHQWPATLVQPVGSPLSLECTVEGTSNPNLYWYRQAAGRGLQLLFYSVGIGQISSEVPQNLSASRPQDRQFILSSKKLLLSDSGFYLCAWSNQPTGEQYFGPGTRLTVT.

V gene TRBV5-5 combines with J gene TRBJ1-6, with D tentatively TRBD1 (5 bases). This CDR3 is 15 amino acids long. The V end was cut by 0 bases, the J end by 11 bases, with 15 bases between. The germline CDR1 and CDR2 sequences are SGHKS and YYEKEE (reference sequence). For the CDR3, the DNA is TGTGCCAGCAGCTTGGCCGGGACTGCTCCGACACCCCTCCACTTT. As protein: CASSLAGTAPTPLHF.

The chain has TRBV19 and TRBJ1-1; D unresolved. This CDR3 contains 16 residues. V dropped 3 bases and J dropped 0 bases, with 14 bases sitting between them. CDR1 is LNHDA and CDR2 is SQIVND in the germline V gene (reference sequence). The CDR3 nucleotides read TGTGCCAGTAGTATTGGACGTCGCACGATGAACACTGAAGCTTTCTTT. Its translation: CASSIGRRTMNTEAFF.

Comments on this clone: Other DNA sequences in the sample encode the same CDR3. This sequence joins TRBV30 and TRBJ2-3; D uncertain. Trimming left V 2 bases short and J 0 bases short, with 9 bases between. Looked up from germline, CDR1 is GTSNPN and CDR2 is SVGIG (reference sequence). The CDR3 loop spans 14 amino acids. CDR3 nucleotides: TGTGCCTGGAGTCGTGGCCTCAGCACAGATACGCAGTATTTT. Amino acids: CAWSRGLSTDTQYF.

The CDR3 sequence: CASLTGTYEQYF. In DNA, the CDR3 is TGTGCCAGCCTTACAGGTACCTACGAGCAGTACTTC. The rearrangement joins TRBV6-1 to TRBJ2-7, with D maybe TRBD1 (5 bases). Germline loops: CDR1 MNHNS, CDR2 SASEGT. Trimming removed 8 bases at V and 2 bases at J, with 10 bases between. The CDR3 totals 12 residues.

J is TRBJ2-7 and V is TRBV27, with D possibly being TRBD1 or TRBD2 (6 bases each). Germline loops: CDR1 MNHEY, CDR2 SMNVEV (reference sequence). The CDR3 contains 16 residues. Trimming took 6 bases from V and 1 from J, leaving 19 bases between them. CDR3 in DNA: TGTGCCAGCAGCTCCCAAGGGGGGATTGGGTCCTACGAGCAGTACTTC. It translates to CASSSQGGIGSYEQYF.

The V call is TRBV6-5, the J call TRBJ1-1; the match to TRBD1 covers 7 bases. The V segment lost 4 bases and the J segment 7 bases; nucleotides outside the gene matches: 6. Germline CDR1 is MNHEY and CDR2 is SVGAGI. The CDR3 runs 13 residues. The CDR3 nucleotides are TGTGCCAGCAGTTTTCCCGACAGGGTTGAAGCTTTCTTT. As protein: CASSFPDRVEAFF.

V is TRBV19 and J is TRBJ1-2; D not resolved. Looked up from germline, CDR1 is LNHDA and CDR2 is SQIVND (reference sequence). The CDR3 runs to 13 residues. The germline V and J ends were trimmed by 1 base and 3 bases, with 6 bases remaining between them. CDR3 DNA: TGTGCCAGTAGTATAGGGAGCGACTATGGCTACACCTTC. Protein product: CASSIGSDYGYTF. The full variable domain, rest sourced from reference TRBV19 and TRBJ1-2, is DGGITQSPKYLFRKEGQNVTLSCEQNLNHDAMYWYRQDPGQGLRLIYYSQIVNDFQKGDIAEGYSVSREKKESFPLTVTSAQKNPTAFYLCASSIGSDYGYTFGSGTRLTVV.

The chain joins TRBV5-4 to TRBJ2-5; D might be TRBD1 or TRBD2, each matching 5 bases. The J call is doubtful: the DNA matches TRBJ2-7 better. The CDR3 is 13 residues long. The germline V gene encodes CDR1 SGHNT and CDR2 YYREEE (reference sequence). The CDR3 loop is CASSPVEGYEQYF. The CDR3 DNA is TGTGCCAGCAGCCCGGTCGAGGGGTACGAGCAGTACTTC.

Written as DNA, the CDR3 is TGCGCCAGCAGCGGGGGGACAGGGAAGGGCAACGAGCAGTACTTC. This codes for CASSGGTGKGNEQYF. The chain recombines TRBV5-1 with TRBJ2-7; 9 nucleotides align to TRBD1. The V gene end was trimmed by 4 bases and the J gene end by 5 bases; junction bases not matched to a gene: 10. CDR3 size: 15 residues. The V gene's germline CDR1 is SGHRS and CDR2 YFSETQ.

The chain combines TRBV5-4 with TRBJ1-2; a weak D match, TRBD1 (6 bases). The V and J ends lost 2 bases and 8 bases respectively, with 13 bases between them. This CDR3 has 13 residues. Germline values: CDR1 SGHNT, CDR2 YYREEE (reference sequence). CDR3 sequence reads: CASSLGDTRGYTF. CDR3 DNA sequence: TGTGCCAGCAGCTTAGGGGACACCCGCGGCTACACCTTC.

The rearrangement joins TRBV2 to TRBJ1-3, with D possibly matching TRBD1 (6 bases). The CDR3 contains 17 residues. With 7 bases removed from V and 1 base from J, the gap between germline ends came to 20 bases. CDR1 and CDR2 (germline): SNHLY, FYNNEI. The CDR3 sequence is CASTSGALASSGNTIYF. The CDR3 coding sequence is TGTGCCAGCACGTCAGGGGCCCTAGCCTCTTCTGGAAACACCATATATTTT.

This clone was seen a handful of times. Other DNA variants within this sample encode the same CDR3. The chain combines TRBV5-1 with TRBJ2-7; D call uncertain. Germline-derived CDR1 and CDR2 are SGHRS and YFSETQ. Trimming left V 0 bases short and J 4 bases short, with 5 bases between. There are 12 residues in the CDR3. The CDR3 reads CASSLEGYEQYF. The CDR3 DNA sequence: TGCGCCAGCAGCTTGGAGGGATACGAGCAGTACTTC.

This sequence joins TRBV28 and TRBJ2-7, with 7 bases fitting TRBD1. The CDR3 covers 15 residues. J lost 2 bases, V lost 4 bases, and 8 bases had no gene match. Germline CDR1 is MDHEN and CDR2 is SYDVKM. The CDR3 reads CASSSKRQGPYEQYF. In DNA, the CDR3 is TGTGCCAGCAGTTCAAAACGACAGGGACCCTACGAGCAGTACTTC.

The chain carries TRBV5-1 and TRBJ2-3, with 9 bases fitting TRBD2. CDR3 size: 22 residues. Looked up from germline, CDR1 is SGHRS and CDR2 is YFSETQ. Unmatched junction bases numbered 24, after V lost 4 bases and J lost 0 bases. The CDR3 reads CASSRHPGVAGAPPLSTDTQYF. CDR3 sequence (DNA): TGCGCCAGCAGCCGCCACCCAGGAGTAGCGGGGGCCCCCCCCCTTAGCACAGATACGCAGTATTTT.

The chain joins TRBV6-1 to TRBJ2-7; 8 nucleotides align to TRBD1. The CDR3 covers 15 residues. Germline V gene sequence: CDR1 MNHNS, CDR2 SASEGT. The trim removed 11 bases at V and 2 bases at J, leaving 14 bases unmatched. In DNA, the CDR3 is TGTGCCTCTTACGGACGGGACAGGAGCCCCTACGAGCAGTACTTC. Protein sequence: CASYGRDRSPYEQYF.

The J gene is TRBJ2-3, the V gene TRBV5-1; 10 bases fit TRBD2. With 2 bases clipped from V and 4 bases from J, the junction kept 10 bases outside the gene matches. Germline loops: CDR1 SGHRS, CDR2 YFSETQ. There are 17 residues in the CDR3. The CDR3 nucleotides are TGCGCCAGCAGCTTTGGCTCTAGCGGGAGTAGGGCAGATACGCAGTATTTT. Protein sequence: CASSFGSSGSRADTQYF.

The chain uses TRBV11-2 and TRBJ1-6, with D unclear. The CDR3 is 14 amino acids. Trimming removed 7 bases at V and 0 bases at J, with 7 bases between. The germline CDR1 and CDR2 sequences are SGHAT and FQNNGV. The CDR3 DNA reads as TGTGCCAGCATTAGAGGCTCCTATAATTCACCCCTCCACTTT. It yields the protein CASIRGSYNSPLHF.

J is TRBJ2-3 and V is TRBV5-4; 8 nucleotides agree with TRBD2. CDR1 and CDR2 (germline): SGHNT, YYREEE (reference sequence). V shed 4 bases and J 1 base; nucleotides not matched to a gene: 14. The CDR3 consists of 18 residues. The CDR3 bases are TGTGCCAGCAGCGGAAAAACTAGCGGAGGCAGTGGCACAGATACGCAGTATTTT. Protein product: CASSGKTSGGSGTDTQYF.

Of note for this clone: Other DNA sequences from this sample encode an identical CDR3 as well. The chain recombines TRBV7-9 with TRBJ2-3; the D is unclear. The V end lost 5 bases, the J end lost 2 bases, and 8 bases lay between the germline ends. Germline assignment: CDR1 SEHNR and CDR2 FQNEAQ (reference sequence). This CDR3 has 13 residues. This chain's CDR3 is CASSLQTTDTQYF. The DNA for the CDR3 is TGTGCCAGCAGCCTCCAGACCACAGATACGCAGTATTTT.

The rearrangement joins TRBV7-9 to TRBJ2-7; no reliable D call. With 5 bases removed from V and 1 base from J, the gap between germline ends came to 9 bases. The CDR3 length is 13 residues. Germline V gene sequence: CDR1 SEHNR, CDR2 FQNEAQ (reference sequence). CDR3 amino acids: CASSVTPSYEQYF. The CDR3 DNA is TGTGCCAGCAGCGTGACTCCATCCTACGAGCAGTACTTC.

V is TRBV28 and J is TRBJ1-1; unclear D gene. This CDR3 spans 11 amino acids. The germline V and J ends were trimmed by 8 bases and 2 bases, with 6 bases remaining between them. The germline V gene has CDR1 MDHEN and CDR2 SYDVKM. The CDR3: CASVINTEAFF. Here the CDR3 DNA reads TGTGCCAGCGTGATTAACACTGAAGCTTTCTTT.

The CDR3 here is CASTDRGRYGYTF. CDR3 in DNA: TGTGCCAGCACCGACAGGGGCAGGTATGGCTACACCTTC. The chain is built from TRBV19 and TRBJ1-2; 8 bases align to TRBD1. Germline-derived CDR1 and CDR2 are LNHDA and SQIVND (reference sequence). This CDR3 comprises 13 residues. V shed 9 bases, J shed 5 bases, and the junction held 8 bases outside the gene matches.

Regarding this clone: This same CDR3 is encoded by further DNA sequences in the sample. The chain links TRBV5-1 to TRBJ2-5; D may match TRBD1 or TRBD2 (5 bases each). Trimming took 0 bases from V and 5 from J, leaving 11 bases between them. CDR1 is SGHRS and CDR2 is YFSETQ in the germline V gene. The CDR3 totals 14 residues. The DNA for the CDR3 is TGCGCCAGCAGCTTGGGCCAGGGCGGGGAGACCCAGTACTTC. It specifies CASSLGQGGETQYF. Supplemented by reference TRBV5-1 and TRBJ2-5, the full variable domain reads KAGVTQTPRYLIKTRGQQVTLSCSPISGHRSVSWYQQTPGQGLQFLFEYFSETQRNKGNFPGRFSGRQFSNSRSEMNVSTLELGDSALYLCASSLGQGGETQYFGPGTRLLVL.

V gene TRBV5-1 combines with J gene TRBJ1-2, with 7 bases lining up with TRBD1. The CDR3 covers 14 residues. Unmatched junction bases numbered 6, after V lost 4 bases and J lost 3 bases. The germline gives CDR1 SGHRS, CDR2 YFSETQ. Here the CDR3 reads CASSPAGGYYGYTF. The CDR3 DNA is TGCGCCAGCAGCCCTGCAGGGGGGTACTATGGCTACACCTTC.

This sequence joins TRBV6-1 and TRBJ2-4; D unresolved. The germline V gene encodes CDR1 MNHNS and CDR2 SASEGT. V lost 8 bases and J 4 bases, leaving 6 bases between the germline ends. This CDR3 comprises 11 residues. The CDR3 DNA is TGTGCCAGCGTCTGGAAAAACATTCAGTACTTC. Protein: CASVWKNIQYF.

Points on this clone: Other DNA sequences in this sample translate to the same CDR3. The J gene is TRBJ1-5, the V gene TRBV6-1; weak D call: TRBD1 (6 bases). Per germline, CDR1 MNHNS and CDR2 SASEGT. There are 14 residues in the CDR3. With 0 bases removed from V and 4 bases from J, the gap between germline ends came to 7 bases. CDR3 in DNA: TGTGCCAGCAGTGAAGCTCAGGGGAATCAGCCCCAGCATTTT. Its translation: CASSEAQGNQPQHF.